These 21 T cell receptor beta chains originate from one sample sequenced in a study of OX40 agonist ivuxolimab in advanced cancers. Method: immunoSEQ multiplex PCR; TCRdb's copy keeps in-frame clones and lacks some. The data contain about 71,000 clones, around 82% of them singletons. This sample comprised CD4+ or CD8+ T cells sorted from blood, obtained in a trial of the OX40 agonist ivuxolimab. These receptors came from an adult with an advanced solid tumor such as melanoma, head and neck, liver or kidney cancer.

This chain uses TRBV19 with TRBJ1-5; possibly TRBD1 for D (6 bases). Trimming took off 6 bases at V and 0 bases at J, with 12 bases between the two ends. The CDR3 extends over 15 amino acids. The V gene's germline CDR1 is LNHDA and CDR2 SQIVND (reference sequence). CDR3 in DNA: TGTGCCAGTAGGAATACAGGGAATAGCAATCAGCCCCAGCATTTT. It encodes CASRNTGNSNQPQHF.

CDR3 region: CASRALMDRPTEAFF. The CDR3 DNA follows: TGTGCCAGCAGGGCCCTTATGGACCGACCCACTGAAGCTTTCTTT. This chain links TRBV25-1 with TRBJ1-1; D ambiguous. The CDR3 runs to 15 residues. Per germline, CDR1 MGHDK and CDR2 SYGVNS. V was pared by 6 bases and J by 4 bases, with 18 bases between.

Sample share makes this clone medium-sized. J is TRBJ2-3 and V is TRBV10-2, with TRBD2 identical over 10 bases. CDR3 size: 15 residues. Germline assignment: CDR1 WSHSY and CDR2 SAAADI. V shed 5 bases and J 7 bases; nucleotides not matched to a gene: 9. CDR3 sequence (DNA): TGCGCCAGCAGTACGGATAGCGGGGGGTCAAATACGCAGTATTTT. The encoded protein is CASSTDSGGSNTQYF.

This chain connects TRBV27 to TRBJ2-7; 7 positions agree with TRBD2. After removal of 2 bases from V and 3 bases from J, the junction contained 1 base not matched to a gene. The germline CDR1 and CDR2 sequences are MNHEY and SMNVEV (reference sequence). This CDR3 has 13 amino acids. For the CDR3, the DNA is TGTGCCAGCAGTTTAAGGGAGGGCTACGAGCAGTACTTC. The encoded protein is CASSLREGYEQYF.

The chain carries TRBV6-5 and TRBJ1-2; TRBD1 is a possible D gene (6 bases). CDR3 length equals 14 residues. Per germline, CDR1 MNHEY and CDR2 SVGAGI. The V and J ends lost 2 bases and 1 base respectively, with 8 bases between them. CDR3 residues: CASSYGQLNYGYTF. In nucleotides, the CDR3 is TGTGCCAGCAGTTACGGACAGCTTAACTATGGCTACACCTTC.

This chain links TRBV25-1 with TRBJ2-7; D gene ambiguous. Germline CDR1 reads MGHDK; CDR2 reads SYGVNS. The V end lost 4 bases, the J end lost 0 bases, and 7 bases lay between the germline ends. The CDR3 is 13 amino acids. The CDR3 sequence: CASSATDSYEQYF. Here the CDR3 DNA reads TGTGCCAGCAGTGCGACGGACTCCTACGAGCAGTACTTC.

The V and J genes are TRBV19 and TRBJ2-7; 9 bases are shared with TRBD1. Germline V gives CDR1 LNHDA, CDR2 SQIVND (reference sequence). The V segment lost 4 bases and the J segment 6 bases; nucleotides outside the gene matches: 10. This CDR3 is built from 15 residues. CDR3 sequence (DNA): TGTGCCAGTAGTAGTGGGACAGGGTCTTTCTTCGAGCAGTACTTC. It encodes CASSSGTGSFFEQYF.

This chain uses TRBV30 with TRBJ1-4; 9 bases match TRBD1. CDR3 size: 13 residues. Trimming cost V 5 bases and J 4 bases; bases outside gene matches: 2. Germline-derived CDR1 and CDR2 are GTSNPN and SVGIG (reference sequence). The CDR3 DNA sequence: TGTGCCTGGGGGGACAGGGTTAATGAAAAACTGTTTTTT. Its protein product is CAWGDRVNEKLFF.

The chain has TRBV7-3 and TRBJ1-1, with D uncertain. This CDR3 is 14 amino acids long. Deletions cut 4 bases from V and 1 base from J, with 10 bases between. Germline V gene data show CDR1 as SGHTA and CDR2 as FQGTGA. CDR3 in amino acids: CASSSLGANTEAFF. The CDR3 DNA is TGTGCCAGCAGCTCCCTGGGAGCGAACACTGAAGCTTTCTTT.

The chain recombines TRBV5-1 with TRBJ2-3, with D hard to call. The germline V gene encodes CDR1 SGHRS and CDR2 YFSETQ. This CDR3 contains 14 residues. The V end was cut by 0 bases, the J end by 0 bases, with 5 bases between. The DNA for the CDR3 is TGCGCCAGCAGCTTGGAGGGAAGCACAGATACGCAGTATTTT. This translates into CASSLEGSTDTQYF.

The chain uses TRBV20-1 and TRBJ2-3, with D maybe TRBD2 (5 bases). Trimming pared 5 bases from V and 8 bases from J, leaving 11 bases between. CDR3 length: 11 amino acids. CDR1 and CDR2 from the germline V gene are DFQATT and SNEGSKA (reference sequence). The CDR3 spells CSAVPEGTQYF. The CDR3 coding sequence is TGCAGTGCTGTTCCCGAGGGTACGCAGTATTTT.

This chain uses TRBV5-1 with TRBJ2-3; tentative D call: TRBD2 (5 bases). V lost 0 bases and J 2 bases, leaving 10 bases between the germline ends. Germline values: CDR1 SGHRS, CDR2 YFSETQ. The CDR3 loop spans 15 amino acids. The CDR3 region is CASSLASGPTDTQYF. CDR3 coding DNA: TGCGCCAGCAGCTTGGCGAGCGGCCCCACAGATACGCAGTATTTT.

DNA of the CDR3: TGCGCCAGCAGTGCCCAGCGCGTGGGGGAGCAGTTCTTC. Translation: CASSAQRVGEQFF. V and J are TRBV10-1 and TRBJ2-1; D gene uncertain. The germline V and J ends were trimmed by 4 bases and 10 bases, with 14 bases remaining between them. The V gene's germline CDR1 is WNHNN and CDR2 SYGVQD (reference sequence). This CDR3 has 13 residues.

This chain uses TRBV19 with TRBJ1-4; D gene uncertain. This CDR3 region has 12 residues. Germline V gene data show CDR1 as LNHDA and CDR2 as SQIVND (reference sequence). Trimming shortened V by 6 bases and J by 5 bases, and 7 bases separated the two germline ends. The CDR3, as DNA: TGTGCCAGTAGCCTGATGAATGAAAAACTGTTTTTT. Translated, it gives CASSLMNEKLFF.

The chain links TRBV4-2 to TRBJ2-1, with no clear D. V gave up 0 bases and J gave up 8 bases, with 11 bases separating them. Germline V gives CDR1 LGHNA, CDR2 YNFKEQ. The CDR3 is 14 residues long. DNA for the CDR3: TGTGCCAGCAGCCAAGATTGGAGATCCGATGAGCAGTTCTTC. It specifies CASSQDWRSDEQFF.

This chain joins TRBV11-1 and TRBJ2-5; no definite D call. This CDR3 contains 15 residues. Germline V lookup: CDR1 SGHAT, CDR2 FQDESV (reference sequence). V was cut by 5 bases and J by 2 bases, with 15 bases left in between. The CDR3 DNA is TGTGCCAGCAGCCCCCACGGTGGGAAGCAAGAGACCCAGTACTTC. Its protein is CASSPHGGKQETQYF.

The CDR3 nucleotides are TGTGCCAGCAGTCGAGCTCTTCCGAACACCGGGGAGCTGTTTTTT. It yields the protein CASSRALPNTGELFF. The J gene is TRBJ2-2, the V gene TRBV28; D uncertain. Trimming pared 5 bases from V and 0 bases from J, leaving 10 bases between. Germline CDR1 is MDHEN and CDR2 is SYDVKM. The CDR3 covers 15 residues.

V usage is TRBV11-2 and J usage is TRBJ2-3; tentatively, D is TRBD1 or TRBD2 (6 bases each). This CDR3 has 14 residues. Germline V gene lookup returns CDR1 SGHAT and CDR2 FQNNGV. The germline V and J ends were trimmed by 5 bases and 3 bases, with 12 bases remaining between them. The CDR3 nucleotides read TGTGCCAGCAGCGTAGGGGGGCCTACAGATACGCAGTATTTT. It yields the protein CASSVGGPTDTQYF. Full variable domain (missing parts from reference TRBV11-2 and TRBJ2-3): EAGVAQSPRYKIIEKRQSVAFWCNPISGHATLYWYQQILGQGPKLLIQFQNNGVVDDSQLPKDRFSAERLKGVDSTLKIQPAKLEDSAVYLCASSVGGPTDTQYFGPGTRLTVL.

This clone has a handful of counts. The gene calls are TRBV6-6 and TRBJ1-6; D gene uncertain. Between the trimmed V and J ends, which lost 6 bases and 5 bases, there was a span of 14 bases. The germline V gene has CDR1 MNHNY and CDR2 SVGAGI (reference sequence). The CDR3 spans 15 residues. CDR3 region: CASSEHGSDNSPLHF. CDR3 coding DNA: TGTGCCAGCAGCGAACACGGCAGCGATAATTCACCCCTCCACTTT.

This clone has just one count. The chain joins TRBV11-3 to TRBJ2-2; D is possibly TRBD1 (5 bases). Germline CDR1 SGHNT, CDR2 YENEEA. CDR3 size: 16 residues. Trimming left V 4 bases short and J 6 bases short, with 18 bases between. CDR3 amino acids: CASSSSGWSGSGELFF. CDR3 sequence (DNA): TGTGCCAGCAGCTCATCAGGGTGGTCGGGCTCCGGGGAGCTGTTTTTT.

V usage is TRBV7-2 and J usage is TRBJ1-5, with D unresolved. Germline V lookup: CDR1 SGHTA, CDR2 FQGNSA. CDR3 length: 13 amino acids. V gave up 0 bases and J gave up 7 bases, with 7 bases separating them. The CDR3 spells CASSLAPDQPQHF. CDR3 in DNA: TGTGCCAGCAGCTTAGCGCCCGACCAGCCCCAGCATTTT.